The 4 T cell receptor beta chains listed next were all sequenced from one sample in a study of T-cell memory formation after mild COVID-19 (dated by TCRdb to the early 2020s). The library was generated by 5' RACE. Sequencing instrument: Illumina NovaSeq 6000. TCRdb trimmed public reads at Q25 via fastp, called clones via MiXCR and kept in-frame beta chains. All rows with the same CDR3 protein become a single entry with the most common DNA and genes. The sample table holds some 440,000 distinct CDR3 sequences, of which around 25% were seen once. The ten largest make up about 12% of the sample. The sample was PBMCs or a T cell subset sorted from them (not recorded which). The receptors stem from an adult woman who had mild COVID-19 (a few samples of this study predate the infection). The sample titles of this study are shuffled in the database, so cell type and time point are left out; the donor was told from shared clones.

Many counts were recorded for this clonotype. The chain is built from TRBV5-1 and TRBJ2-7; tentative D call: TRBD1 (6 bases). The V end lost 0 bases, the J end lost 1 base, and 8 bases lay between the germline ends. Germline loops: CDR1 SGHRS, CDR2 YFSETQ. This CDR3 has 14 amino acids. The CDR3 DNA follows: TGCGCCAGCAGCTTGGCGACAGGATCCTACGAGCAGTACTTC. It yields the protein CASSLATGSYEQYF.

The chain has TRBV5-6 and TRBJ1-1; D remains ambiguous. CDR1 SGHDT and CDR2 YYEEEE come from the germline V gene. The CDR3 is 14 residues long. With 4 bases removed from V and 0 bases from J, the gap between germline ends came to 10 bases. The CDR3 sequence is CASSGVNLNTEAFF. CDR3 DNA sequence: TGTGCCAGCAGCGGCGTGAACTTGAACACTGAAGCTTTCTTT.

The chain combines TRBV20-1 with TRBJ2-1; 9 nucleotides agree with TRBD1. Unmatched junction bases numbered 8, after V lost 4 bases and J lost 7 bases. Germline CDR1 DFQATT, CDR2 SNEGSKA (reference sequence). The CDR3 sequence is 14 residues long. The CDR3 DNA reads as TGCAGTGCTAAGACAGGGGGTGCGTGGAATGAGCAGTTCTTC. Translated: CSAKTGGAWNEQFF.

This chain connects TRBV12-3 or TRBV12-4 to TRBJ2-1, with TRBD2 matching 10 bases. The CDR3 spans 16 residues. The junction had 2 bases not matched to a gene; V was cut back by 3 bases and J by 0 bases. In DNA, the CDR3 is TGTGCCAGCAGTTTCGCTAGCGGGAGCTCCTACAATGAGCAGTTCTTC. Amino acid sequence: CASSFASGSSYNEQFF.